The 3 T cell receptor beta chains reported below all come from one sample, sequenced in a study of T cell responses to AZD1222 COVID-19 vaccine. TCRdb keeps only in-frame clones here, not all; method: immunoSEQ multiplex PCR. The sample holds more than 150,000 clones, 75% to 90% seen once. This specimen was peripheral blood, taken on day 0 of AZD1222 vaccination. These receptors were taken from an adult in good health.

J is TRBJ1-5 and V is TRBV30; D remains unclear. The germline V gene has CDR1 GTSNPN and CDR2 SVGIG (reference sequence). The CDR3 is made up of 14 amino acids. V lost 2 bases and J lost 4, with 12 bases in between. The CDR3: CAWSSTGENQPQHF. DNA of the CDR3: TGTGCCTGGAGTTCCACTGGGGAAAATCAGCCCCAGCATTTT.

The chain couples TRBV28 to TRBJ1-2, with D possibly TRBD1 on 5 matching bases. Trimming shortened V by 3 bases and J by 3 bases, and 11 bases separated the two germline ends. Per germline, CDR1 MDHEN and CDR2 SYDVKM. The CDR3 is 14 amino acids. In DNA form, the CDR3 reads TGTGCCAGCAGTTTCGGGGGGTGGGACTATGGCTACACCTTC. Amino acids: CASSFGGWDYGYTF.

The CDR3 DNA is TGCACCAGCAGCCAAGAAGAGAGGACTAGCGGGAGGGCCGGCACAGATACGCAGTATTTT. Protein sequence: CTSSQEERTSGRAGTDTQYF. V gene TRBV1 combines with J gene TRBJ2-3; whether TRBD2, the table's D call, matches the DNA was not checked. TRBV1 is termed a pseudogene. The CDR3 runs 20 residues.